These 18 T cell receptor beta chains came from one sample sequenced in a study of OX40 agonist ivuxolimab in advanced cancers. The protocol used for the library was the immunoSEQ multiplex PCR assay. TCRdb provides this immuneACCESS table in a form limited to in-frame rearrangements. Some clones are lacking; in checked studies, under half of them reflect an unresolved V gene, and why the rest are absent is not known. For this sample there are 75,000 to 100,000 clones; roughly 90% appear just once. 0.25% to 0.35% of the sample comes from the top ten. Sample: CD4+ or CD8+ T cells sorted from blood, taken in a trial of the OX40 agonist ivuxolimab. The receptor source for this set is an adult with an advanced solid tumor such as melanoma, head and neck, liver or kidney cancer.

V gene TRBV15 combines with J gene TRBJ2-7; 7 bases agree with TRBD2. V lost 0 bases to trimming and J lost 2 bases; unmatched junction nucleotides: 10. Germline V gives CDR1 LNHNV, CDR2 YYDKDF (reference sequence). The length of the CDR3 is 17 residues. Written as DNA, the CDR3 is TGTGCCACCAGCAGAGATCTCTGGTCGGGAGGAGCCTACGAGCAGTACTTC. The encoded protein is CATSRDLWSGGAYEQYF. The variable domain in full, completed from reference TRBV15 and TRBJ2-7, reads DAMVIQNPRYQVTQFGKPVTLSCSQTLNHNVMYWYQQKSSQAPKLLFHYYDKDFNNEADTPDNFQSRRPNTSFCFLDIRSPGLGDTAMYLCATSRDLWSGGAYEQYFGPGTRLTVT.

The chain joins TRBV6-1 to TRBJ2-1; D possibly corresponds to TRBD2 (6 bases). Deletions cut 7 bases from V and 7 bases from J, with 17 bases between. Germline-derived CDR1 and CDR2 are MNHNS and SASEGT. This CDR3 comprises 14 residues. For the CDR3, the DNA is TGTGCCAGCACTGGAGGGCCTCGTATTAATGAGCAGTTCTTC. It codes for CASTGGPRINEQFF.

The J gene is TRBJ1-1, the V gene TRBV5-1, with 7 bases aligning to TRBD1. This CDR3 comprises 15 residues. Germline V gene sequence: CDR1 SGHRS, CDR2 YFSETQ. After removal of 5 bases from V and 4 bases from J, the junction contained 11 bases not matched to a gene. Written as DNA, the CDR3 is TGCGCCAGCAGTTCGGGTGACAGGGAGGCCACTGAAGCTTTCTTT. This sequence encodes CASSSGDREATEAFF.

The chain is built from TRBV9 and TRBJ2-3; D is undetermined. The CDR3 sequence is 13 residues long. With 6 bases removed from V and 5 bases from J, the gap between germline ends came to 13 bases. Germline CDR1 reads SGDLS; CDR2 reads YYNGEE. DNA of the CDR3: TGTGCCAGCAACCCAGGTCTGGAAGATACGCAGTATTTT. Translation gives CASNPGLEDTQYF.

V usage is TRBV5-1 and J usage is TRBJ2-3, with D perhaps matching TRBD2 (6 bases). Per germline, CDR1 SGHRS and CDR2 YFSETQ. The CDR3 runs to 13 residues. The V gene lost 3 bases and the J gene lost 6 bases, with 11 bases spanning the gap. The CDR3 protein is CASSSPGEDTQYF. The CDR3 bases are TGCGCCAGCAGCTCTCCGGGGGAGGATACGCAGTATTTT.

V is TRBV6-5 and J is TRBJ2-1; D may match TRBD1 or TRBD2 (5 bases each). This CDR3 comprises 12 residues. Per the germline V gene, CDR1 is MNHEY and CDR2 is SVGAGI. Trimming stripped 8 bases from V and 6 bases from J, with 11 bases between. This CDR3 reads CASRTGTNEQFF. CDR3 DNA sequence: TGTGCCAGCCGGACGGGGACCAATGAGCAGTTCTTC.

In DNA form, the CDR3 reads TGTGCCAGCAGCTTGGAACTAGCGGGAGGTCCCGGCCGGGGGTTCTTC. Protein product: CASSLELAGGPGRGFF. The J gene is TRBJ2-1, the V gene TRBV5-6; 12 nucleotides match TRBD2. Germline CDR1 reads SGHDT; CDR2 reads YYEEEE. The CDR3 spans 16 residues. V shed 0 bases, J shed 15 bases, and the junction held 13 bases outside the gene matches. The whole variable domain, remainder taken from reference TRBV5-6 and TRBJ2-1, is DAGVTQSPTHLIKTRGQQVTLRCSPKSGHDTVSWYQQALGQGPQFIFQYYEEEERQRGNFPDRFSGHQFPNYSSELNVNALLLGDSALYLCASSLELAGGPGRGFFGPGTRLTVL.

The chain couples TRBV5-6 to TRBJ1-2, with 7 bases identical to TRBD1. This CDR3 has 15 amino acids. Losses at the gene ends were 4 bases for V and 1 base for J; bases not matched to a gene: 7. CDR1 is SGHDT, CDR2 YYEEEE, per germline. This CDR3 reads CASSPRGVINYGYTF. As DNA, the CDR3 is TGTGCCAGCAGCCCCAGGGGGGTAATTAACTATGGCTACACCTTC.

The V and J genes are TRBV28 and TRBJ1-1; D remains unclear. CDR1 and CDR2 from the germline V gene are MDHEN and SYDVKM. The CDR3 totals 13 residues. V was clipped by 3 bases and J by 4 bases, with 9 bases between them. The CDR3 nucleotides read TGTGCCAGCAGTTTCAGGAGTACCACTGAAGCTTTCTTT. As protein: CASSFRSTTEAFF.

The rearrangement links TRBV5-4 to TRBJ2-3; 8 positions match TRBD2. The CDR3 extends over 17 amino acids. Germline CDR1 reads SGHNT; CDR2 reads YYREEE (reference sequence). V shed 1 base, J shed 4 bases, and the junction held 11 bases outside the gene matches. DNA of the CDR3: TGTGCCAGCAGCTTGATCGGGGCGGGAGGACCCGCAGATACGCAGTATTTT. Amino acid sequence: CASSLIGAGGPADTQYF.

This clone showed up just once. The rearrangement uses TRBV19 and TRBJ2-3; D possibly corresponds to TRBD2 (5 bases). V lost 3 bases, J lost 6 bases, and 19 bases lay in between. Germline CDR1 and CDR2: LNHDA and SQIVND (reference sequence). This CDR3 region has 16 residues. CDR3 DNA: TGTGCCAGTAGTATTATCCCCCGGCTAAGCGGCGATACGCAGTATTTT. This sequence encodes CASSIIPRLSGDTQYF.

The V and J genes are TRBV4-3 and TRBJ2-5, with D unclear. Between the trimmed V and J ends, which lost 3 bases and 5 bases, there was a span of 13 bases. CDR1 is LGHNA, CDR2 YSLEER, per germline. The CDR3 loop spans 14 amino acids. CDR3 sequence reads: CASSHQLGSETQYF. The CDR3 DNA follows: TGCGCCAGCAGCCACCAGCTAGGGTCGGAGACCCAGTACTTC.

V and J are TRBV11-3 and TRBJ2-1, with 14 bases that match TRBD2. This CDR3 is 15 amino acids long. Germline trimming cut 5 bases from V and 9 bases from J; bases unmatched to any gene: 6. Germline V gene sequence: CDR1 SGHNT, CDR2 YENEEA. The CDR3 bases are TGTGCCAGCAGCACGGGACTAGCGGGAGTAGGTGAGCAGTTCTTC. This gives the protein CASSTGLAGVGEQFF. Combining the CDR3 with reference TRBV11-3 and TRBJ2-1 gives the whole variable domain EAGVVQSPRYKIIEKKQPVAFWCNPISGHNTLYWYLQNLGQGPELLIRYENEEAVDDSQLPKDRFSAERLKGVDSTLKIQPAELGDSAVYLCASSTGLAGVGEQFFGPGTRLTVL.

The V call is TRBV10-3, the J call TRBJ2-2; TRBD2 aligns across 13 bases. Germline V gene data show CDR1 as ENHRY and CDR2 as SYGVKD. V gave up 3 bases and J gave up 6 bases; unmatched junction bases: 19. The CDR3 totals 21 residues. CDR3 coding DNA: TGTGCCATCAGTGAATCGCCCGGGACTAGCGGGATGATCGTCAAATCCGGGGAGCTGTTTTTT. Its protein is CAISESPGTSGMIVKSGELFF.

The chain recombines TRBV2 with TRBJ1-4, with 12 bases fitting TRBD1. There are 22 residues in the CDR3. Trimming removed 2 bases from V and 5 bases from J; junction bases left unmatched: 21. Germline V gene lookup returns CDR1 SNHLY and CDR2 FYNNEI. CDR3: CASSEPRGRDRGPSGHNEKLFF. The CDR3 nucleotides are TGTGCCAGCAGTGAACCCAGGGGGAGGGACAGGGGGCCGAGCGGTCACAATGAAAAACTGTTTTTT.

This rearrangement joins TRBV9 to TRBJ2-1, with TRBD2 matching 10 bases. The CDR3 extends over 19 amino acids. From germline, CDR1 is SGDLS and CDR2 YYNGEE. Trimming cost V 4 bases and J 6 bases; bases outside gene matches: 19. CDR3 sequence reads: CASSPWGLASGSFGNEQFF. CDR3 coding DNA: TGTGCCAGCAGCCCCTGGGGGTTGGCTAGCGGGAGTTTTGGCAATGAGCAGTTCTTC.

The rearrangement uses TRBV28 and TRBJ2-1; 7 bases agree with TRBD1. CDR3 length: 15 residues. J lost 3 bases, V lost 6 bases, and 8 bases had no gene match. Looked up from germline, CDR1 is MDHEN and CDR2 is SYDVKM. CDR3 region: CASSSGGRVYNEQFF. CDR3 sequence (DNA): TGTGCCAGCAGCTCAGGGGGTCGGGTCTACAATGAGCAGTTCTTC.

J is TRBJ2-2 and V is TRBV7-2; the D gene could be TRBD1 or TRBD2 (5 bases each). Germline V gene data show CDR1 as SGHTA and CDR2 as FQGNSA. V was pared by 3 bases and J by 5 bases, with 13 bases between. The CDR3 covers 15 residues. CDR3 nucleotides: TGTGCCAGCAGCTTCGTTGGGGGAGTTACCGGGGAGCTGTTTTTT. Protein product: CASSFVGGVTGELFF.